Following are 17 T cell receptor beta chains from one sample sequenced in a study of cytomegalovirus exposure and HLA in healthy donors. The PCR employed 60 Vbeta primers together with 13 Jbeta primers. The repertoire was sequenced with immunoSEQ multiplex PCR; TCRdb's copy has only in-frame clones and lacks some. The data hold around 110,000 clones, with 81% observed a single time. The specimen was PBMCs. These receptors all stem from a woman aged 30 to 39 in good health and CMV-seronegative.

The CDR3 reads CASRTTKASDQETQYF. The CDR3 DNA reads as TGTGCCAGCAGAACAACCAAGGCTAGCGACCAAGAGACCCAGTACTTC. The gene calls are TRBV28 and TRBJ2-5, with a possible D match to TRBD2 (6 bases). This CDR3 comprises 16 residues. CDR1 is MDHEN, CDR2 SYDVKM, per germline. The V and J ends lost 6 bases and 0 bases respectively, with 17 bases between them.

The rearrangement joins TRBV6-6 to TRBJ2-7; tentative D call: TRBD2 (6 bases). V shed 0 bases and J shed 4 bases, with 13 bases lying between them. Germline lookup yields CDR1 MNHNY and CDR2 SVGAGI (reference sequence). The CDR3 consists of 15 residues. CDR3 amino acids: CASSYSVVREYEQYF. The CDR3 DNA is TGTGCCAGCAGTTACTCTGTGGTCCGGGAGTACGAGCAGTACTTC.

J is TRBJ2-1 and V is TRBV2; 10 bases are shared with TRBD2. CDR1 and CDR2 from the germline V gene are SNHLY and FYNNEI. The length of the CDR3 is 17 residues. J lost 0 bases, V lost 3 bases, and 5 bases had no gene match. The chain's CDR3 is CASSDPGLADSYNEQFF. The CDR3 DNA reads as TGTGCCAGCAGTGACCCAGGACTAGCGGACTCCTACAATGAGCAGTTCTTC. The full variable domain, with the rest looked up from reference TRBV2 and TRBJ2-1, is EPEVTQTPSHQVTQMGQEVILRCVPISNHLYFYWYRQILGQKVEFLVSFYNNEISEKSEIFDDQFSVERPDGSNFTLKIRSTKLEDSAMYFCASSDPGLADSYNEQFFGPGTRLTVL.

For the CDR3, the DNA is TGTGCCAGCAGTTTAGCACCAGGGGGGAACACTGAAGCTTTCTTT. Protein sequence: CASSLAPGGNTEAFF. The chain recombines TRBV27 with TRBJ1-1, with 7 bases that match TRBD1. Germline V CDR1 and CDR2: MNHEY, SMNVEV (reference sequence). The V gene end was trimmed by 2 bases and the J gene end by 1 base; junction bases not matched to a gene: 4. The CDR3 covers 15 residues.

The rearrangement uses TRBV28 and TRBJ1-3, with D possibly matching TRBD1 (6 bases). Germline V CDR1 and CDR2: MDHEN, SYDVKM. Trimming removed 4 bases from V and 8 bases from J, with 15 bases in between. This CDR3 region has 14 residues. This chain's CDR3 is CASSSSGTLYTIYF. The CDR3 DNA reads as TGTGCCAGCAGTTCGTCCGGGACACTTTACACCATATATTTT.

The rearrangement joins TRBV30 to TRBJ2-2; perhaps TRBD1 as D (6 bases). Germline assignment: CDR1 GTSNPN and CDR2 SVGIG (reference sequence). The CDR3 has 14 residues. V lost 4 bases and J lost 0, with 9 bases in between. CDR3 loop: CAWIWGPNTGELFF. For the CDR3, the DNA is TGTGCCTGGATATGGGGGCCGAACACCGGGGAGCTGTTTTTT.

The gene calls are TRBV11-2 and TRBJ1-6, with TRBD1 identical over 7 bases. The CDR3 loop spans 15 amino acids. Germline V CDR1 and CDR2: SGHAT, FQNNGV. V was pared by 1 base and J by 10 bases, with 7 bases of the junction left unmatched. The CDR3, as DNA: TGTGCCAGCAGCTTAGCGACGACAGGGAGGTCACCCCTCCACTTT. Its protein is CASSLATTGRSPLHF.

CDR3 nucleotide sequence: TGCGCCAGCAGCCCAACGGGGGAGTGGAGCACCGGGGAGCTGTTTTTT. Protein product: CASSPTGEWSTGELFF. This chain links TRBV5-1 with TRBJ2-2; D might be TRBD2 (6 bases). V dropped 4 bases and J dropped 4 bases, with 17 bases sitting between them. In germline, CDR1 is SGHRS, CDR2 YFSETQ. The CDR3 has 16 amino acids.

CDR3 loop: CASSWGDRGREQYF. Here the CDR3 DNA reads TGTGCCAGCAGTTGGGGGGACAGGGGGCGCGAGCAGTACTTC. The gene calls are TRBV28 and TRBJ2-7, with 12 positions matching TRBD1. The junction had 4 bases not matched to a gene; V was cut back by 4 bases and J by 6 bases. Germline V lookup: CDR1 MDHEN, CDR2 SYDVKM. The CDR3 is 14 amino acids.

This sequence joins TRBV30 and TRBJ1-5, with a possible D match to TRBD1 (5 bases). The germline CDR1 and CDR2 sequences are GTSNPN and SVGIG (reference sequence). With 3 bases removed from V and 6 bases from J, the gap between germline ends came to 18 bases. This CDR3 comprises 15 residues. The CDR3 DNA sequence: TGTGCCTGGAGCACCGGGGGGGTGATCGGTCAGCCCCAGCATTTT. Residues: CAWSTGGVIGQPQHF.

The chain uses TRBV7-9 and TRBJ2-1; 14 bases line up with TRBD2. The CDR3 covers 19 residues. Germline CDR1 is SEHNR and CDR2 is FQNEAQ (reference sequence). V was clipped by 0 bases and J by 0 bases; unmatched bases: 4. CDR3 coding DNA: TGTGCCAGCAGCTTAGCCGGGACTAGCGGGAGTCGCTCCTACAATGAGCAGTTCTTC. Translated: CASSLAGTSGSRSYNEQFF. The full variable domain, completed using reference TRBV7-9 and TRBJ2-1, is DTGVSQNPRHKITKRGQNVTFRCDPISEHNRLYWYRQTLGQGPEFLTYFQNEAQLEKSRLLSDRFSAERPKGSFSTLEIQRTEQGDSAMYLCASSLAGTSGSRSYNEQFFGPGTRLTVL.

The table lists this clone with a count of one. The V gene is TRBV30, the J gene TRBJ2-1; tentatively, D is TRBD2 (5 bases). This CDR3 has 14 amino acids. The germline V and J ends were trimmed by 4 bases and 9 bases, with 19 bases remaining between them. CDR1 GTSNPN and CDR2 SVGIG come from the germline V gene (reference sequence). The CDR3 loop is CAWTARTSRGEQFF. As DNA, the CDR3 is TGTGCCTGGACCGCAAGGACTTCCCGAGGTGAGCAGTTCTTC.

J is TRBJ2-5 and V is TRBV7-9; tentative D call: TRBD1 (5 bases). The CDR3 spans 15 residues. The germline V gene encodes CDR1 SEHNR and CDR2 FQNEAQ (reference sequence). Trimming took 5 bases from V and 6 from J, leaving 19 bases between them. The CDR3 DNA sequence: TGTGCCAGCAGCCGTGCGGACATTTCACAACAGACCCAGTACTTC. Its translation is CASSRADISQQTQYF.

This sequence joins TRBV11-2 and TRBJ2-1, with D perhaps TRBD1 (6 bases). The germline CDR1 and CDR2 sequences are SGHAT and FQNNGV. The V gene lost 5 bases and the J gene lost 5 bases, with 16 bases spanning the gap. This CDR3 contains 15 residues. CDR3 sequence: CASSPGMGTHNEQFF. CDR3 in DNA: TGTGCCAGCAGCCCAGGGATGGGGACACACAATGAGCAGTTCTTC.

This chain uses TRBV4-1 with TRBJ1-4; D remains ambiguous. Germline V gene sequence: CDR1 MGHRA, CDR2 YSYEKL. The CDR3 is 14 residues long. The V gene lost 4 bases and the J gene lost 2 bases, with 8 bases spanning the gap. Here the CDR3 reads CASSPRETNEKLFF. The CDR3, as DNA: TGCGCCAGCAGCCCTAGAGAGACTAATGAAAAACTGTTTTTT.

The chain links TRBV6-1 to TRBJ2-7, with D possibly being TRBD2 (6 bases). Germline CDR1 is MNHNS and CDR2 is SASEGT. The length of the CDR3 is 14 residues. Trimming took off 3 bases at V and 0 bases at J, with 9 bases between the two ends. The CDR3 loop is CASSDDGSSYEQYF. The CDR3 coding sequence is TGTGCCAGCAGTGATGACGGGAGCTCCTACGAGCAGTACTTC.

This chain joins TRBV13 and TRBJ2-3, with TRBD2 identical over 12 bases. The CDR3 sequence is 18 residues long. Unmatched junction bases numbered 10, after V lost 5 bases and J lost 1 base. The V gene's germline CDR1 is PRHDT and CDR2 FYEKMQ (reference sequence). CDR3 protein: CASSPLAGGPGGTDTQYF. The CDR3 DNA sequence: TGTGCCAGCAGCCCACTAGCGGGAGGACCCGGGGGCACAGATACGCAGTATTTT. Based on the CDR3 plus reference TRBV13 and TRBJ2-3, the full variable domain is AAGVIQSPRHLIKEKRETATLKCYPIPRHDTVYWYQQGPGQDPQFLISFYEKMQSDKGSIPDRFSAQQFSDYHSELNMSSLELGDSALYFCASSPLAGGPGGTDTQYFGPGTRLTVL.